Presented here are 14 T cell receptor beta chains from one specimen sequenced in a study of cytomegalovirus exposure and HLA in healthy donors. Primers included in the PCR were 60 Vbeta and 13 Jbeta primers. Some clones are missing from TCRdb's copy, which holds only in-frame ones; the method was immunoSEQ multiplex PCR. The top ten clones hold roughly 1.5% of a sample with approximately 90,000 clones, around three quarters of them seen once. The material sequenced was PBMCs. These receptors originate from a male donor in good health and CMV-seronegative.

This chain links TRBV9 with TRBJ1-4; a possible D gene is TRBD1 (5 bases). Looked up from germline, CDR1 is SGDLS and CDR2 is YYNGEE. The CDR3 spans 15 residues. Trimming pared 0 bases from V and 8 bases from J, leaving 14 bases between. Here the CDR3 reads CASSVATGYGEKLFF. The CDR3 DNA follows: TGTGCCAGCAGCGTAGCTACAGGCTACGGAGAAAAACTGTTTTTT.

The genes are TRBV28 and TRBJ1-2; 11 positions match TRBD1. The ends lost 2 bases at V and 5 bases at J; junction bases unmatched: 10. This CDR3 has 17 amino acids. Looked up from germline, CDR1 is MDHEN and CDR2 is SYDVKM. The CDR3 sequence is CASSLGTGGKLRYGYTF. The CDR3 DNA reads TGTGCCAGCAGTTTAGGGACAGGGGGGAAGTTGAGATATGGCTACACCTTC.

V gene TRBV10-3 combines with J gene TRBJ1-5, with D possibly being TRBD1 (6 bases). There are 15 residues in the CDR3. V was trimmed by 3 bases and J by 6 bases, leaving 15 bases between them. Germline V gene data show CDR1 as ENHRY and CDR2 as SYGVKD. CDR3 amino acids: CAISEGGGDGQPQHF. The CDR3 DNA follows: TGTGCCATCAGTGAAGGTGGGGGCGACGGTCAGCCCCAGCATTTT.

The chain has TRBV11-3 and TRBJ1-5; D is unclear. V was clipped by 8 bases and J by 0 bases, with 14 bases between them. Germline values: CDR1 SGHNT, CDR2 YENEEA. This CDR3 is 15 amino acids long. This CDR3 is CASAQNLYSNQPQHF. CDR3 in DNA: TGTGCCAGCGCACAGAACCTTTATAGCAATCAGCCCCAGCATTTT.

The gene calls are TRBV20-1 and TRBJ2-7; no reliable D call. V was trimmed by 7 bases and J by 2 bases, leaving 6 bases between them. Germline values: CDR1 DFQATT, CDR2 SNEGSKA (reference sequence). The CDR3 is made up of 10 amino acids. The DNA for the CDR3 is TGCAGTGTCGTCGCCTACGAGCAGTACTTC. This translates into CSVVAYEQYF.

This clone was counted between two and nine times. The V call is TRBV2, the J call TRBJ1-1; 9 positions agree with TRBD1. CDR1 SNHLY and CDR2 FYNNEI come from the germline V gene. The CDR3 is 15 amino acids. Trimming took 7 bases from V and 1 from J; bases not matched to a gene: 7. Here the CDR3 DNA reads TGTGCCAGCAAGGGAGGACAGGGGAGGAACACTGAAGCTTTCTTT. Its protein product is CASKGGQGRNTEAFF. The whole variable domain, filled in from reference TRBV2 and TRBJ1-1, reads EPEVTQTPSHQVTQMGQEVILRCVPISNHLYFYWYRQILGQKVEFLVSFYNNEISEKSEIFDDQFSVERPDGSNFTLKIRSTKLEDSAMYFCASKGGQGRNTEAFFGQGTRLTVV.

This clone was counted a single time. V usage is TRBV5-1 and J usage is TRBJ1-1; D call uncertain. V dropped 4 bases and J dropped 2 bases, with 9 bases sitting between them. Germline CDR1 and CDR2: SGHRS and YFSETQ. CDR3 length: 13 residues. The CDR3 here is CASSDGTNTEAFF. The CDR3, as DNA: TGCGCCAGCAGCGATGGCACAAACACTGAAGCTTTCTTT. Full variable domain (remainder filled in from reference TRBV5-1 and TRBJ1-1): KAGVTQTPRYLIKTRGQQVTLSCSPISGHRSVSWYQQTPGQGLQFLFEYFSETQRNKGNFPGRFSGRQFSNSRSEMNVSTLELGDSALYLCASSDGTNTEAFFGQGTRLTVV.

This chain joins TRBV5-1 and TRBJ1-1; D is unclear. V shed 9 bases and J shed 0 bases, with 15 bases lying between them. This CDR3 has 14 residues. Per germline, CDR1 SGHRS and CDR2 YFSETQ. CDR3 in DNA: TGCGCCACCAGGCCGGGGAGCATGAACACTGAAGCTTTCTTT. Translation: CATRPGSMNTEAFF.

J is TRBJ1-1 and V is TRBV9, with D tentatively TRBD1 (5 bases). The CDR3 spans 14 residues. Germline lookup yields CDR1 SGDLS and CDR2 YYNGEE. The V and J ends lost 0 bases and 3 bases respectively, with 9 bases between them. The CDR3 DNA is TGTGCCAGCAGCGTAGAGGGGAGGGACACTGAAGCTTTCTTT. Protein sequence: CASSVEGRDTEAFF. The full variable domain, with the rest looked up from reference TRBV9 and TRBJ1-1, is DSGVTQTPKHLITATGQRVTLRCSPRSGDLSVYWYQQSLDQGLQFLIQYYNGEERAKGNILERFSAQQFPDLHSELNLSSLELGDSALYFCASSVEGRDTEAFFGQGTRLTVV.

The V call is TRBV7-3, the J call TRBJ2-1, with D possibly matching TRBD1 (6 bases). CDR3 length equals 15 residues. Germline CDR1 SGHTA, CDR2 FQGTGA. Trimming stripped 1 base from V and 4 bases from J, with 11 bases between. CDR3 in amino acids: CASSLSRGSYNEQFF. DNA for the CDR3: TGTGCCAGCAGCTTAAGTAGGGGGAGTTACAATGAGCAGTTCTTC.

J is TRBJ2-2 and V is TRBV7-2; 8 positions agree with TRBD2. The ends lost 0 bases at V and 5 bases at J; junction bases unmatched: 8. Germline V gives CDR1 SGHTA, CDR2 FQGNSA. The CDR3 is 17 amino acids. The CDR3 here is CASSLAGSGSRTGELFF. CDR3 sequence (DNA): TGTGCCAGCAGCTTAGCGGGCAGCGGGAGCCGGACCGGGGAGCTGTTTTTT.

This rearrangement joins TRBV2 to TRBJ2-2; a weak D match, TRBD1 (5 bases). V lost 6 bases and J lost 2, with 7 bases in between. The CDR3 length is 13 residues. Germline loops: CDR1 SNHLY, CDR2 FYNNEI. The CDR3 DNA reads TGTGCCAGCAGGACAGAAAACACCGGGGAGCTGTTTTTT. Its protein product is CASRTENTGELFF.

The J gene is TRBJ2-3, the V gene TRBV4-1, with D maybe TRBD2 (6 bases). Trimming took off 0 bases at V and 2 bases at J, with 18 bases between the two ends. The CDR3 covers 18 residues. CDR1 and CDR2 from the germline V gene are MGHRA and YSYEKL. The CDR3 DNA reads TGCGCCAGCAGCCAAGAGAGGGGCGGGGTTCGGCCCACAGATACGCAGTATTTT. Encoded protein: CASSQERGGVRPTDTQYF.

This chain links TRBV11-2 with TRBJ1-1, with 7 bases aligning to TRBD1. The CDR3 covers 14 residues. The ends lost 6 bases at V and 4 bases at J; junction bases unmatched: 8. In germline, CDR1 is SGHAT, CDR2 FQNNGV. CDR3 DNA: TGTGCCAGCAGGGCACAGACAGGGAGCACTGAAGCTTTCTTT. Residues: CASRAQTGSTEAFF.